This T cell receptor (beta chain) is drawn from a study of follicular helper T cells after annual influenza vaccination. Whole-study findings and limits: ICOS-CD38- cTfh most often held earlier Day 7 ICOS+CD38+ clones. Plasmablast frequency change correlated with clonality change in ICOS+CD38+ cTfh.

Comments on this clone: Its antigen is not known.

This CDR3 contains 16 residues. Trimming removed 5 bases at V and 2 bases at J, with 16 bases between. Per the germline V gene, CDR1 is MDHEN and CDR2 is SYDVKM. Time point defined: 2014-2015 season, pre-vaccination. Adults received seasonal inactivated influenza vaccine, with sorted blood CD4 subsets sequenced before and after. Sequencing used immunoSEQ multiplex PCR; TCRdb keeps in-frame clones, though not all of them. Counted here are about 14,000 clones, 84% occurring once; the ten biggest clones make up approximately 0.25%. The source material was CXCR5- memory CD4+ T cells sorted from blood, sampled on the day of influenza vaccination. The gene calls are TRBV28 and TRBJ2-1, with D perhaps TRBD2 (6 bases). The receptor was isolated from an adult who received the influenza vaccine. CDR3 nucleotide sequence: TGTGCCAGCAGTCCCCGTTGGAGGGGTACCTACAATGAGCAGTTCTTC. It translates to CASSPRWRGTYNEQFF.